These T cell receptor beta chains were read from a single sample in a study of regulatory T cells in long-lasting Graves disease. TCRdb itself ran the multiplex PCR reads through MiXCR, one entry per CDR3 protein. The sample contains 400,000 to 500,000 distinct CDR3 sequences, around 15% of which appear only once. This sample also belongs to another study, concerning T cells in Graves' hyperthyroidism and ophthalmopathy.

The sample was peripheral blood mononuclear cells (PBMCs), taken at new diagnosis, from a patient treated with antithyroid drugs. The receptors shown here come from a woman under 30 with Graves disease. CDR3s include the opening cysteine and the closing phenylalanine or tryptophan. Fields, in order: J gene, D gene, clone size, V gene, CDR3 protein, CDR3 DNA. A D gene is named only where the DNA matches it firmly. Not all rows give a size; the values are once, few, many and, for expanded clones, a class.

TRBJ2-1	.	few	TRBV13	CASSRARSHEQFF	TGTGCCAGCAGCCGAGCTCGGTCGCATGAGCAGTTCTTC
TRBJ2-5	TRBD2	.	TRBV5-1	CASSPREGQETQYF	TGCGCCAGCAGCCCACGGGAGGGCCAAGAGACCCAGTACTTC
TRBJ2-7	TRBD2	.	TRBV6-9	CASSYGSGSSYEQYF	TGTGCCAGCAGTTACGGGAGCGGGAGCTCCTACGAGCAGTACTTC
TRBJ1-1	TRBD1	.	TRBV6-2/TRBV6-3	CASSPGQGRLNTEAFF	TGTGCCAGCAGTCCCGGACAGGGGCGGTTGAACACTGAAGCTTTCTTT
TRBJ2-2	.	.	TRBV29-1	CSVYSGELFF	TGCAGCGTTTACTCCGGGGAGCTGTTTTTT
TRBJ2-3	.	.	TRBV18	CASSPQVSIGTDTQYF	TGTGCCAGCTCACCTCAGGTGTCAATCGGCACAGATACGCAGTATTTT
TRBJ1-2	TRBD1	.	TRBV5-1	CASSQRTGGLANYGYTF	TGCGCCAGCAGCCAACGGACAGGGGGACTAGCTAACTATGGCTACACCTTC
TRBJ2-1	.	many	TRBV20-1	CSARVYRAQFKEQFF	TGCAGTGCTAGAGTCTACAGGGCGCAATTTAAGGAGCAGTTCTTC
TRBJ2-7	TRBD1	many	TRBV7-6	CASSGGTGGAYEQYF	TGTGCCAGCAGCGGTGGGACAGGGGGAGCCTACGAGCAGTACTTC
TRBJ1-5	.	many	TRBV6-5	CASSSPWEGNQPQHF	TGTGCCAGCAGTTCCCCGTGGGAGGGCAATCAGCCCCAGCATTTT
TRBJ2-2	TRBD1	many	TRBV6-1	CASSGMTGAAGELFF	TGTGCCAGCAGTGGGATGACAGGGGCCGCCGGGGAGCTGTTTTTT
TRBJ2-1	TRBD2	many	TRBV7-2	CASSLRVAGGPGEQFF	TGTGCCAGCAGCTTAAGGGTAGCGGGAGGGCCTGGAGAGCAGTTCTTC
TRBJ1-1	TRBD1	.	TRBV9	CASSVQGGDTEAFF	TGTGCCAGCAGCGTACAGGGGGGAGACACTGAAGCTTTCTTT
TRBJ2-3	TRBD1	few	TRBV6-1	CASSLTGGNTDTQYF	TGTGCCAGCAGCCTGACAGGGGGTAACACAGATACGCAGTATTTT
TRBJ2-1	TRBD1	.	TRBV6-2/TRBV6-3	CASSYLGGSSYNEQFF	TGTGCCAGCAGTTATTTAGGGGGCTCTTCCTACAATGAGCAGTTCTTC
TRBJ2-7	TRBD2	many	TRBV11-3	CASSLATSGSHEQYF	TGTGCCAGCAGCTTAGCGACTAGCGGGAGCCACGAGCAGTACTTC
TRBJ2-1	.	many	TRBV18	CASSPLLSDDEQFF	TGTGCCAGCTCACCGCTGTTGAGCGACGATGAGCAGTTCTTC
TRBJ1-1	.	few	TRBV19	CASSIDEGSEAFF	TGTGCCAGTAGTATAGACGAGGGTTCTGAAGCTTTCTTT
TRBJ2-5	TRBD2	many	TRBV7-8	CASSSSGLAGLETQYF	TGTGCCAGCAGCTCCAGCGGGCTAGCGGGTTTGGAGACCCAGTACTTC
TRBJ2-7	TRBD1	few	TRBV3-1	CASSHMDRGHEQYF	TGTGCCAGCAGCCACATGGACAGGGGCCACGAGCAGTACTTC
TRBJ2-1	.	.	TRBV20-1	CSVTGRGSDNEQFF	TGCAGTGTTACAGGTCGGGGCTCCGACAATGAGCAGTTCTTC
TRBJ2-3	.	many	TRBV7-9	CASSLQGILTDTQYF	TGTGCCAGCAGCTTGCAGGGCATCCTCACAGATACGCAGTATTTT
TRBJ2-1	TRBD2	.	TRBV6-9	CASSFIRTSGSYNEQFF	TGTGCCAGCAGTTTCATCCGGACTAGCGGATCGTACAATGAGCAGTTCTTC
TRBJ2-1	.	.	TRBV24-1	CATSDPRTGVSGSMFF	TGTGCCACCAGTGATCCCAGGACAGGGGTCAGCGGGAGTATGTTCTTC
TRBJ2-7	.	many	TRBV14	CASSQDGDNSYEQYF	TGTGCCAGCAGCCAAGATGGGGACAACTCCTACGAGCAGTACTTC
TRBJ2-1	TRBD2	many	TRBV28	CASSLRLAGNNEQFF	TGTGCCAGCAGTTTGCGGCTAGCGGGGAACAATGAGCAGTTCTTC
TRBJ2-7	.	many	TRBV12-3/TRBV12-4	CASSWTYNRDKEGDEQYF	TGTGCCAGCAGTTGGACTTATAACCGGGACAAAGAGGGGGACGAGCAGTACTTC
TRBJ2-7	TRBD2	many	TRBV6-1	CASSLTSGTSYEQYF	TGTGCCAGCAGTCTGACTAGCGGGACTTCCTACGAGCAGTACTTC
TRBJ2-3	.	few	TRBV9	CASSAPLQTPDTQYF	TGTGCCAGCAGCGCGCCACTACAGACCCCAGATACGCAGTATTTT
TRBJ1-5	TRBD1	many	TRBV12-3/TRBV12-4	CASSWGQGLSNQPQHF	TGTGCCAGCAGTTGGGGACAGGGGCTAAGCAATCAGCCCCAGCATTTT
TRBJ2-3	.	few	TRBV29-1	CSVGDYGGQSDTQYF	TGCAGCGTTGGAGATTATGGGGGTCAATCAGATACGCAGTATTTT
TRBJ2-5	TRBD2	once	TRBV30	CAWSTSGVTQETQYF	TGTGCCTGGAGCACTAGCGGGGTTACACAAGAGACCCAGTACTTC
TRBJ1-1	.	many	TRBV11-2	CASSLFLGTLNTEAFF	TGTGCCAGCAGCTTATTCCTTGGCACTTTGAACACTGAAGCTTTCTTT
TRBJ1-3	.	.	TRBV3-1	CASSTSSGNTIYF	TGTGCCAGCAGCACTTCCTCTGGAAACACCATATATTTT
TRBJ2-2	TRBD2	.	TRBV28	CASSKLAGTGELFF	TGTGCCAGCAGTAAACTAGCGGGGACCGGGGAGCTGTTTTTT
TRBJ2-1	TRBD2	.	TRBV3-1	CASSQALAGVDEQFF	TGTGCCAGCAGCCAAGCCCTAGCGGGGGTGGATGAGCAGTTCTTC
TRBJ1-5	TRBD1	many	TRBV12-3/TRBV12-4	CASRPGADRGPNQPQHF	TGTGCCAGCAGACCTGGGGCGGACAGGGGTCCCAATCAGCCCCAGCATTTT
TRBJ1-2	.	few	TRBV12-3/TRBV12-4	CASSLVGPGGYTF	TGTGCCAGCAGTCTGGTTGGGCCGGGGGGCTACACCTTC
TRBJ1-1	TRBD1	many	TRBV3-1	CASSQNRGNTEAFF	TGTGCCAGCAGCCAAAACAGGGGAAACACTGAAGCTTTCTTT
TRBJ2-3	.	many	TRBV2	CASSNQGGSIADTQYF	TGTGCCAGCAGCAACCAAGGCGGTTCTATAGCAGATACGCAGTATTTT
TRBJ2-5	.	many	TRBV18	CASSTSGAKIGETQYF	TGTGCCAGCTCAACCTCCGGGGCCAAGATAGGGGAGACCCAGTACTTC
TRBJ1-4	TRBD1	few	TRBV27	CASSLSGTGAEKLFF	TGTGCCAGCAGTTTATCCGGGACAGGGGCTGAAAAACTGTTTTTT
TRBJ2-5	.	many	TRBV7-6	CASRRSGGTQYF	TGTGCCAGCAGGCGGAGTGGGGGGACCCAGTACTTC
TRBJ1-2	.	many	TRBV30	CAWTATSNYGYTF	TGTGCCTGGACAGCAACTTCGAACTATGGCTACACCTTC
TRBJ2-7	TRBD2	many	TRBV3-1	CASSQASGRGFYEQYF	TGTGCCAGCAGCCAGGCCAGCGGGAGGGGTTTCTACGAGCAGTACTTC
TRBJ2-7	.	many	TRBV29-1	CSASGEGTTYEQYF	TGCAGCGCTTCGGGAGAGGGGACCACCTACGAGCAGTACTTC
TRBJ2-7	.	many	TRBV5-1	CASSLVENYEQYF	TGCGCCAGCAGCTTGGTAGAGAACTACGAGCAGTACTTC
TRBJ2-6	.	few	TRBV6-5	CASSYRERGSGANVLTF	TGTGCCAGCAGTTACCGAGAAAGGGGCTCTGGGGCCAACGTCCTGACTTTC
TRBJ2-2	TRBD1	few	TRBV5-1	CASSSLTGVGLFF	TGCGCCAGCAGCTCACTTACAGGGGTCGGGCTGTTTTTT
TRBJ1-1	.	few	TRBV6-5	CASSYGGAMNTEAFF	TGTGCCAGCAGTTACGGCGGGGCCATGAACACTGAAGCTTTCTTT